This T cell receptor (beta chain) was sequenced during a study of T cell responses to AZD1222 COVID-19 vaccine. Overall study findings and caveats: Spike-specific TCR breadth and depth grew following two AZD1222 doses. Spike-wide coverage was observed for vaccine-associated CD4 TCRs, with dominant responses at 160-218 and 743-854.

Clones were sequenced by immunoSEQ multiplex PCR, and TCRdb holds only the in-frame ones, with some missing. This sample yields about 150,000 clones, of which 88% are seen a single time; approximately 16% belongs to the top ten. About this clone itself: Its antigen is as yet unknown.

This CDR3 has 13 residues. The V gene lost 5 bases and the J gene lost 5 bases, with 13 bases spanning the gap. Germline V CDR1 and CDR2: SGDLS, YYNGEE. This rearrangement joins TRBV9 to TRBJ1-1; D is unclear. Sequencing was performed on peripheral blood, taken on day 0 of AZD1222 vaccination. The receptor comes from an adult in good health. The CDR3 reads CASRKSGETEAFF. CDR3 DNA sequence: TGTGCCAGCAGGAAAAGCGGGGAGACTGAAGCTTTCTTT. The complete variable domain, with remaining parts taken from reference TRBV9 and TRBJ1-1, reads DSGVTQTPKHLITATGQRVTLRCSPRSGDLSVYWYQQSLDQGLQFLIQYYNGEERAKGNILERFSAQQFPDLHSELNLSSLELGDSALYFCASRKSGETEAFFGQGTRLTVV.